This is a list of T cell receptor beta chains from one sample in a study of T cells in Graves' hyperthyroidism and ophthalmopathy. TCRdb re-called the multiplex PCR reads through MiXCR, storing one row per CDR3 protein. The data contain approximately 570,000 distinct CDR3 sequences, approximately 20% of them seen just once; the ten biggest clones take up about 45%. The specimen was blood. The receptors shown here come from a man in his forties or fifties with Graves' ophthalmopathy. Each CDR3 is given with its conserved first and last residue. The D gene is left open where the match is weak.

.,TRBV18,TRBJ2-6,CASSPGEHSGANVLTF
.,TRBV5-1,TRBJ2-7,CASSLVGNYEQYF
TRBD1,TRBV9,TRBJ2-3,CASNWQGDADTQYF
TRBD2,TRBV5-1,TRBJ2-5,CASSLAGTSIETQYF
.,TRBV12-3/TRBV12-4,TRBJ1-5,CASSSGLRDQPQHF
.,TRBV2,TRBJ1-1,CARKGRRNTEAFF
.,TRBV7-2,TRBJ2-1,CASSPRDGNNEQFF
.,TRBV9,TRBJ1-2,CASSVDEEEGYTF
.,TRBV27,TRBJ2-7,CASSPLLRDEQYF
.,TRBV5-1,TRBJ1-1,CASSLGDRLNTEAFF
.,TRBV20-1,TRBJ1-5,CSASTGILIGQPQHF
TRBD2,TRBV5-1,TRBJ2-7,CASARLAGYEQYF
TRBD1,TRBV20-1,TRBJ1-1,CSARPEDRAAFF
TRBD1,TRBV5-6,TRBJ2-2,CASSGQGSTGELFF
.,TRBV30,TRBJ2-2,CAEGSYGELFF
TRBD2,TRBV20-1,TRBJ2-1,CSAREGLAGISYNEQFF
.,TRBV5-1,TRBJ2-7,CASSLGGFSYEQYF
TRBD1,TRBV29-1,TRBJ2-5,CSVAQGVGETQYF
.,TRBV6-2/TRBV6-3,TRBJ2-7,CASSTLTGSAYEQYF
.,TRBV10-3,TRBJ1-5,CAISAGMDQPQHF
TRBD1,TRBV6-1,TRBJ2-1,CASSHGDRGNEQFF
.,TRBV18,TRBJ2-7,CASSPSSFSSYEQYF
.,TRBV20-1,TRBJ2-7,CSAAWRGTYEQYF
TRBD1,TRBV6-1,TRBJ2-7,CASSPSLGQVSEQYF
.,TRBV7-2,TRBJ2-2,CASSLIPGQGTGELFF
.,TRBV11-1,TRBJ2-1,CASSFASDEQFF
.,TRBV7-2,TRBJ2-5,CASSLVQTLQETQYF
TRBD1,TRBV20-1,TRBJ1-5,CSASRDSPYSNQPQHF
.,TRBV19,TRBJ2-1,CASSIERETGRLYNEQFF
TRBD1,TRBV6-1,TRBJ2-2,CASNRQGETGELFF
TRBD1,TRBV3-1,TRBJ2-3,CASSQDLGTGSTDTQYF
TRBD2,TRBV20-1,TRBJ2-7,CSTSGRAREQYF
.,TRBV15,TRBJ2-5,CATSTGEPGARDETQYF
TRBD2,TRBV6-2/TRBV6-3,TRBJ2-6,CASSYGGVVGANVLTF
.,TRBV5-6,TRBJ1-2,CASSSTGRPSSGYTF
TRBD2,TRBV5-1,TRBJ2-2,CASSPIRAGGPTGELFF
.,TRBV15,TRBJ2-1,CATSRPEGGTGQFF
TRBD1,TRBV20-1,TRBJ1-2,CSARGQGASNGYTF
.,TRBV27,TRBJ1-5,CASSPGTDYVAPQHF
TRBD2,TRBV2,TRBJ2-1,CASSGGGWERNEQFF
TRBD2,TRBV11-1,TRBJ2-1,CASRAPGGTYNEQFF
TRBD2,TRBV12-3/TRBV12-4,TRBJ2-7,CASSLGGLAGLSYEQYF
.,TRBV7-9,TRBJ2-5,CASSLVGLGETQYF
.,TRBV5-4,TRBJ1-6,CASSWAAGSSDSPLHF
.,TRBV20-1,TRBJ2-1,CSARRGAYNEQFF
.,TRBV7-2,TRBJ2-5,CASSLARRETQYF
.,TRBV12-3/TRBV12-4,TRBJ1-1,CASRPSWGYMNTEAFF
TRBD2,TRBV27,TRBJ2-5,CASSLRTQILSGIRETQYF
.,TRBV25-1,TRBJ2-5,CASSESRVGETQYF
TRBD2,TRBV20-1,TRBJ2-3,CSARPTSGSTDTQYF
.,TRBV2,TRBJ2-2,CASSDPPGNTGELFF
TRBD2,TRBV20-1,TRBJ2-3,CSAELAGRSTDTQYF
.,TRBV6-2/TRBV6-3,TRBJ2-1,CASTDYNEQFF
TRBD1,TRBV5-5,TRBJ1-1,CASSTERQGWNTEAFF
TRBD1,TRBV3-1,TRBJ2-5,CASSQVETGNPAQYF
TRBD1,TRBV11-2,TRBJ2-1,CASSSRQGATYNEQFF